A single sample is the source of the 23 T cell receptor beta chains below, sequenced in a study of T cells in Graves' hyperthyroidism and ophthalmopathy. Amplified TCR beta CDR3 regions derived from RNA transcripts. HTBI primers drove first-round RT-PCR of the TCR CDR3. MiXCR, run by TCRdb on the multiplex PCR reads, gives a single entry per CDR3 protein. The table shows 89,000 or so distinct CDR3 sequences, with approximately 39% occurring only once. Sample: peripheral blood or thyroid tissue (not recorded which). The receptors stem from a woman in her 30s with Graves' hyperthyroidism.

Comments on this clonotype: With a much larger clone just one base away, this may be a read error. The V call is TRBV12-3 or TRBV12-4, the J call TRBJ1-1; D unresolved. The CDR3 is 13 amino acids. As DNA, the CDR3 is TGTGCCGGCAGCGCCGGAATGAACACTGAAGCTTTCTTT. Residues: CAGSAGMNTEAFF.

This clonotype showed up many times. The rearrangement links TRBV7-3 to TRBJ2-7; the match to TRBD1 covers 7 bases. Germline V gene data show CDR1 as SGHTA and CDR2 as FQGTGA. CDR3 length: 11 amino acids. V trimming: 5 bases; J trimming: 6 bases; junction bases outside the gene matches: 1. Here the CDR3 reads CASSAGGEQYF. In nucleotides, the CDR3 is TGTGCCAGCAGCGCAGGGGGCGAGCAGTACTTC.

The V gene is TRBV10-2, the J gene TRBJ2-6; D unresolved. This CDR3 has 15 amino acids. Between the trimmed V and J ends, which lost 4 bases and 0 bases, there was a span of 7 bases. Germline loops: CDR1 WSHSY, CDR2 SAAADI. CDR3: CASSGQVSGANVLTF. The CDR3 nucleotides read TGCGCCAGCAGTGGGCAGGTCTCTGGGGCCAACGTCCTGACTTTC.

This clonotype was seen repeatedly, ten times or more. The chain recombines TRBV6-6 with TRBJ1-1, with D unclear. Looked up from germline, CDR1 is MNHNY and CDR2 is SVGAGI (reference sequence). The V end lost 4 bases, the J end lost 5 bases, and 8 bases lay between the germline ends. This CDR3 is 12 amino acids long. The CDR3 reads CASSSSGTEAFF. CDR3 DNA: TGTGCCAGCAGTTCCTCCGGGACTGAAGCTTTCTTT.

This clonotype was seen many times. This chain uses TRBV5-1 with TRBJ2-6; tentative D call: TRBD1 (7 bases). The CDR3 sequence is 15 residues long. With 7 bases removed from V and 0 bases from J, the gap between germline ends came to 11 bases. Germline-derived CDR1 and CDR2 are SGHRS and YFSETQ. CDR3: CASSGGPSGANVLTF. In nucleotides, the CDR3 is TGCGCCAGCTCAGGGGGGCCCTCTGGGGCCAACGTCCTGACTTTC. Using reference TRBV5-1 and TRBJ2-6 for the parts outside the CDR3, the full variable domain is KAGVTQTPRYLIKTRGQQVTLSCSPISGHRSVSWYQQTPGQGLQFLFEYFSETQRNKGNFPGRFSGRQFSNSRSEMNVSTLELGDSALYLCASSGGPSGANVLTFGAGSRLTVL.

Notes on this clonotype: No conserved phenylalanine or tryptophan ends this CDR3, so it is likely a read error. The DNA is left out, because the CDR3 cannot be placed on it with certainty; the CDR3 is given as TCRdb lists it. The rearrangement uses TRBV7-2 and TRBJ2-2; no DNA check was done on the table's D call, TRBD1. Both ends counted, the CDR3 spans 12 residues. The V gene's germline CDR1 is SGHTA and CDR2 FQGNSA. CDR3 residues: CASSLSDGRELS.

The table lists this clonotype with a count of one. CDR3 in amino acids: CSAGRRTGETQYF. DNA of the CDR3: TGCAGTGCTGGGCGCCGGACCGGCGAGACCCAGTACTTC. This chain links TRBV20-1 with TRBJ2-5, with D unresolved. This CDR3 is built from 13 residues. CDR1 is DFQATT and CDR2 is SNEGSKA in the germline V gene (reference sequence). V was pared by 5 bases and J by 5 bases, with 15 bases between.

This clonotype was counted at least ten times. The rearrangement uses TRBV20-1 and TRBJ1-3; D is unresolved. From germline, CDR1 is DFQATT and CDR2 SNEGSKA (reference sequence). V gave up 6 bases and J gave up 8 bases, with 23 bases separating them. The CDR3 runs to 15 residues. CDR3 DNA sequence: TGCAGTGCACCGTGGGGAACAAGGGAGATTGACACCATATATTTT. It encodes CSAPWGTREIDTIYF.

At least ten counts were recorded for this clonotype. The V call is TRBV12-3 or TRBV12-4, the J call TRBJ2-2; the match to TRBD1 covers 7 bases. The CDR3 loop spans 15 amino acids. Trimming removed 3 bases from V and 5 bases from J; junction bases left unmatched: 6. For the CDR3, the DNA is TGTGCCAGCAGTTTTGACAGGGTTGGTACCGGGGAGCTGTTTTTT. Translated: CASSFDRVGTGELFF.

The chain has TRBV10-2 and TRBJ1-5; tentatively, D is TRBD1 (5 bases). Germline loops: CDR1 WSHSY, CDR2 SAAADI. CDR3 length: 15 amino acids. The ends were cut back, 0 bases at V and 1 base at J, with 7 bases in the middle. CDR3 in amino acids: CASSESTASNQPQHF. In DNA, the CDR3 is TGCGCCAGCAGTGAGTCGACAGCAAGCAATCAGCCCCAGCATTTT.

In this sample, this clonotype turned up many times. This sequence joins TRBV20-1 and TRBJ2-7, with 10 bases matching TRBD1. Looked up from germline, CDR1 is DFQATT and CDR2 is SNEGSKA (reference sequence). The V segment lost 7 bases and the J segment 6 bases; nucleotides outside the gene matches: 9. The CDR3 has 13 residues. This CDR3 is CSGRGTGVPEQYF. The CDR3 DNA is TGCAGTGGGAGAGGGACAGGGGTCCCCGAGCAGTACTTC.

This clonotype is a singleton in its sample. The chain uses TRBV10-3 and TRBJ2-3; 10 nucleotides line up with TRBD2. Germline trimming cut 4 bases from V and 1 base from J; bases unmatched to any gene: 8. The germline V gene has CDR1 ENHRY and CDR2 SYGVKD. The CDR3 loop spans 17 amino acids. The chain's CDR3 is CAISGLAGGGGTDTQYF. CDR3 nucleotide sequence: TGTGCCATCAGTGGATTAGCGGGAGGCGGGGGCACAGATACGCAGTATTTT.

This clonotype has just one count. The chain couples TRBV12-3 or TRBV12-4 to TRBJ2-5; 10 bases align to TRBD1. The CDR3 totals 15 residues. J lost 9 bases, V lost 5 bases, and 12 bases had no gene match. The CDR3 here is CASSPDQTGGQPQYF. The CDR3 nucleotides are TGTGCCAGCAGTCCTGACCAGACAGGGGGCCAGCCCCAGTACTTC.

This clonotype was picked up many times. The rearrangement links TRBV7-9 to TRBJ1-2; TRBD1 agrees at 7 bases. V was pared by 5 bases and J by 2 bases, with 5 bases of the junction left unmatched. CDR1 SEHNR and CDR2 FQNEAQ come from the germline V gene (reference sequence). CDR3 length equals 14 residues. Here the CDR3 DNA reads TGTGCCAGCAGCCCTACCAGGGGGAACTATGGCTACACCTTC. Protein product: CASSPTRGNYGYTF.

This clonotype has just one count. The J gene is TRBJ1-2, the V gene TRBV13, with D tentatively TRBD1 (5 bases). The germline V and J ends were trimmed by 5 bases and 5 bases, with 9 bases remaining between them. Germline V gene sequence: CDR1 PRHDT, CDR2 FYEKMQ (reference sequence). The CDR3 consists of 12 residues. CDR3 in DNA: TGTGCCAGCAGCCACGCAGGGTATGGCTACACCTTC. Translating it yields CASSHAGYGYTF.

The table lists this clonotype with many counts. The chain joins TRBV15 to TRBJ2-7; no reliable D call. The V end was cut by 1 base, the J end by 0 bases, with 10 bases between. From germline, CDR1 is LNHNV and CDR2 YYDKDF (reference sequence). The CDR3 runs 15 residues. Here the CDR3 reads CATSRGTGYSYEQYF. CDR3 bases: TGTGCCACCAGCAGAGGTACCGGATACTCCTACGAGCAGTACTTC.

The chain employs TRBV10-1 and TRBJ1-3; D perhaps matches TRBD1 (6 bases). Trimming removed 3 bases at V and 1 base at J, with 7 bases between. Germline-derived CDR1 and CDR2 are WNHNN and SYGVQD (reference sequence). CDR3 length: 14 amino acids. CDR3 region: CASSEGGSGNTIYF. In nucleotides, the CDR3 is TGCGCCAGCAGTGAAGGGGGATCTGGAAACACCATATATTTT.

This clonotype was observed many times. The V and J genes are TRBV7-3 and TRBJ1-1; D perhaps matches TRBD1 (5 bases). CDR1 SGHTA and CDR2 FQGTGA come from the germline V gene. The CDR3 has 14 amino acids. V was clipped by 4 bases and J by 1 base, with 10 bases between them. The CDR3 spells CASSSTGTNTEAFF. The CDR3 region has the DNA TGTGCCAGCAGCTCAACAGGTACGAACACTGAAGCTTTCTTT.

The chain couples TRBV19 to TRBJ2-7, with 9 bases aligning to TRBD1. With V trimmed by 5 bases and J by 3 bases, 5 bases remained unmatched. The CDR3 loop spans 14 amino acids. Looked up from germline, CDR1 is LNHDA and CDR2 is SQIVND (reference sequence). This chain's CDR3 is CASSSGQGIYEQYF. CDR3 sequence (DNA): TGTGCCAGTAGTTCGGGACAGGGTATCTACGAGCAGTACTTC.

Concerning this clonotype: One end of the junction is discordant with germline, which a read error may explain. The V gene is TRBV12-3 or TRBV12-4, the J gene TRBJ1-4; no definite D call. The CDR3 is 13 amino acids. The CDR3 DNA sequence: TGTGCCAGCAGTTTTGCAACTAACGAAAAACTGTTTTTT. This translates into CASSFATNEKLFF.

In its sample, this clonotype was seen once. Here the CDR3 reads CASSDTGGHEQYF. In DNA form, the CDR3 reads TGCGCCAGCAGCGATACAGGGGGCCACGAGCAGTACTTC. The V gene is TRBV5-1, the J gene TRBJ2-7; TRBD1 matches at 9 bases. The V and J ends lost 4 bases and 5 bases, in that order; junction bases with no gene match: 4. This CDR3 comprises 13 residues. Per the germline V gene, CDR1 is SGHRS and CDR2 is YFSETQ. The variable domain in full, with the rest retrieved from reference TRBV5-1 and TRBJ2-7, is KAGVTQTPRYLIKTRGQQVTLSCSPISGHRSVSWYQQTPGQGLQFLFEYFSETQRNKGNFPGRFSGRQFSNSRSEMNVSTLELGDSALYLCASSDTGGHEQYFGPGTRLTVT.

This clonotype came up many times. The V call is TRBV30, the J call TRBJ1-6, with TRBD1 matching 8 bases. In germline, CDR1 is GTSNPN, CDR2 SVGIG (reference sequence). After removal of 2 bases from V and 5 bases from J, the junction contained 2 bases not matched to a gene. The CDR3 has 14 residues. CDR3 in DNA: TGTGCCTGGAGTAGGGGACAGGATAATTCACCCCTCCACTTT. This gives the protein CAWSRGQDNSPLHF.

V and J are TRBV12-3 or TRBV12-4 and TRBJ1-6, with TRBD1 as a possible D gene (5 bases). This CDR3 has 16 residues. Trimming left V 6 bases short and J 10 bases short, with 22 bases between. This CDR3 reads CASSPGGTSRGSPLHF. The CDR3 DNA is TGTGCCAGCAGCCCGGGGGGGACCTCCCGAGGATCACCCCTCCACTTT.